This TCR beta chain was sequenced for a study of CXCR3-negative and CXCR3-positive naive CD8 T cells. This CDR3 contains 13 residues. Germline V gene sequence: CDR1 DFQATT, CDR2 SNEGSKA (reference sequence). With UMI labels, 5' RACE was used to prepare the TRB cDNA libraries. TCRdb re-called the 5' RACE reads and catalogs CDR3 proteins one per entry, DNA excluded. The table lists around 150,000 distinct CDR3 sequences. Comment on this clonotype: The antigen is undetermined.

Study outcomes and limitations: Naive cells that were CXCR3-positive had more hydrophobic TRB CDR3s (compared with CXCR3-negative naive cells).

The sample taken for sequencing was naive CXCR3+ CD8+ T cells from blood. As for subset: CD45RO-CCR7+CD27+CD95- naive CD8+ T cells expressing CXCR3 (TNR3+). The receptor comes from a human donor in good health. Some clones in this sample may be carry-over from other donors' samples. V gene TRBV20-1 combines with J gene TRBJ2-7; TCRdb returns TRBD2, unconfirmable since there is no DNA. This CDR3 reads CSARLAVSYEQYF.